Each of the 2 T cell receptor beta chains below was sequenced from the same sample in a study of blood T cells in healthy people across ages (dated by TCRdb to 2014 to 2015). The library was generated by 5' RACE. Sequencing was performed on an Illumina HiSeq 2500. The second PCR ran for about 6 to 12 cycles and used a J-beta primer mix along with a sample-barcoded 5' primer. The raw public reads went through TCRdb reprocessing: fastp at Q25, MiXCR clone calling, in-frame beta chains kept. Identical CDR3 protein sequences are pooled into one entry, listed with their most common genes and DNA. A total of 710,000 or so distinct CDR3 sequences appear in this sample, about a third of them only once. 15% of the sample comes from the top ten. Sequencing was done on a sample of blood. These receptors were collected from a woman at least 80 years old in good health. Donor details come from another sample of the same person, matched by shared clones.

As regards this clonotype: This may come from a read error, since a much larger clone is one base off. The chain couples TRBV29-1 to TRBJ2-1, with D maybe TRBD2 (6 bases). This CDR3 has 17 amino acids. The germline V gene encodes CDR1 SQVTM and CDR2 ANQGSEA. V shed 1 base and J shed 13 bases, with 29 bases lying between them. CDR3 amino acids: CSVEGLSDRGRPLGQFF. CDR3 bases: TGCAGCGTTGAAGGTCTTTCTGACCGGGGGAGACCCCTTGGACAGTTCTTC.

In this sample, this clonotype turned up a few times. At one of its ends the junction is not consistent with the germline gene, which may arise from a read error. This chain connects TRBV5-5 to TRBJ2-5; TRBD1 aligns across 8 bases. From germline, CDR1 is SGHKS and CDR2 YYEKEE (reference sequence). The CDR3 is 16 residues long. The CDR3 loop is CASSPGQGAGREAQYF. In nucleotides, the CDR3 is TGTGCCAGCAGCCCAGGGCAGGGGGCAGGACGAGAGGCCCAGTACTTC.